Listed below are T cell receptor beta chains from one sample, sequenced in a study of control samples from healthy donors and cancer patients. Generated by immunoSEQ multiplex PCR, the TCRdb table keeps only in-frame clones and is missing some. This table has about 220,000 clones, around 94% appearing once. Sequencing was carried out using blood. The receptors were gathered from a man between 45 and 60 years old in good health. Both conserved end residues are part of each CDR3. Fields, in order: D gene, V gene, clone size, J gene, CDR3 protein, CDR3 DNA. D genes are given only for firm matches. For some rows the clone size is stated as once, few or many, or as a class when expanded; others skip it.

-	TRBV29-1	-	TRBJ2-4	CSVGTDLAKNIQYF	TGCAGCGTTGGAACAGATCTAGCCAAAAACATTCAGTACTTC
TRBD1	TRBV5-1	-	TRBJ2-5	CASSSTGVVETQYF	TGCGCCAGCAGCTCGACAGGGGTTGTAGAGACCCAGTACTTC
-	TRBV25-1	-	TRBJ1-1	CASSVSGIEAFF	TGTGCCAGCAGTGTGTCGGGGATCGAAGCTTTCTTT
-	TRBV3-1/TRBV3-2	-	TRBJ2-5	CASSQSIIDRYF	TGTGCCAGCAGCCAAAGCATAATAGACCGGTACTTC
TRBD2	TRBV29-1	-	TRBJ2-3	CSVDPSGVFPSTDTQYF	TGCAGCGTTGATCCCAGCGGGGTTTTTCCTAGCACAGATACGCAGTATTTT
-	TRBV18	-	TRBJ1-1	CASSPPAGEYTEAFF	TGTGCCAGCTCACCACCGGCCGGGGAGTACACTGAAGCTTTCTTT
-	TRBV7-8	-	TRBJ1-2	CASSSTNYGYTF	TGTGCCAGCAGCTCGACTAACTATGGCTACACCTTC
-	TRBV18	-	TRBJ2-2	CASSPLGTPNTGELFF	TGTGCCAGCTCACCACTAGGGACGCCGAACACCGGGGAGCTGTTTTTT
TRBD1	TRBV6-5	once	TRBJ2-3	CASSYLRTGGDTQYF	TGTGCCAGCAGTTACTTGAGGACAGGGGGCGATACGCAGTATTTT
TRBD2	TRBV5-1	-	TRBJ2-5	CARSGGGSRETQYF	TGCGCCCGCAGCGGGGGGGGCTCGCGAGAGACCCAGTACTTC
-	TRBV6-6	-	TRBJ1-5	CASSYLTGGEQPQHF	TGTGCCAGCAGTTACTTGACAGGTGGTGAGCAGCCCCAGCATTTT
TRBD2	TRBV28	once	TRBJ2-1	CASSLSGSGGAHNEQFF	TGTGCCAGCAGTTTATCCGGTAGCGGGGGGGCCCACAATGAGCAGTTCTTC
TRBD1	TRBV6-6	-	TRBJ2-1	CASRIGGTGFDEQFF	TGTGCCAGCAGGATAGGAGGGACAGGGTTTGATGAGCAGTTCTTC
-	TRBV18	-	TRBJ1-1	CASSSSGSRTNTEAFF	TGTGCCAGCTCTTCCTCAGGGTCCCGAACGAACACTGAAGCTTTCTTT
TRBD1	TRBV29-1	-	TRBJ2-5	CSVVLPPRQGRETQYF	TGCAGCGTTGTTCTTCCCCCCAGACAGGGGAGGGAGACCCAGTACTTC
TRBD1	TRBV5-6	-	TRBJ2-7	CASSFGRGLPEQYF	TGTGCCAGCAGCTTCGGCAGGGGGCTCCCCGAGCAGTACTTC
TRBD1	TRBV28	-	TRBJ1-1	CASSATGANTEAFF	TGTGCCAGCAGTGCGACAGGGGCGAACACTGAAGCTTTCTTT